This T cell receptor (beta chain) originates from a study of OX40 agonist ivuxolimab in advanced cancers. Across the study: While on treatment, patients had intravenous ivuxolimab at 0.01 to 10 mg/kg every 2 weeks. Head and neck, renal cell, melanoma or hepatocellular carcinoma were the cancers that dose-escalation patients had.

Unmatched junction bases numbered 6, after V lost 1 base and J lost 6 bases. The CDR3 is made up of 15 amino acids. CDR1 is SGHTA, CDR2 FQGNSA, per germline. Measured with immunoSEQ multiplex PCR; TCRdb has only the in-frame clones, and not every one. The repertoire holds about 81,000 clones, with about 86% as singletons. Patients were ruled out by autoimmune disease history or systemic immunosuppression. The study, taken as a whole, reports: In general, CD8+ T cells held more expanded clones than CD4+ did, on average.

This clone was seen more than once but under ten times. The antigen is not known. The receptor comes from an adult with an advanced solid tumor such as melanoma, head and neck, liver or kidney cancer. V and J are TRBV7-2 and TRBJ2-1; TRBD1 matches at 7 bases. Sample: CD4+ or CD8+ T cells sorted from blood, taken in a trial of the OX40 agonist ivuxolimab. The CDR3: CASSLEGQIPNEQFF. The CDR3 DNA is TGTGCCAGCAGCTTAGAGGGACAGATACCCAATGAGCAGTTCTTC.